The rows below give T cell receptor beta chains drawn from one sample of a study of shared T cell receptors in the human thymus. TCRdb's copy holds only in-frame clones and misses some; the assay was immunoSEQ multiplex PCR. In the table there are more than 550,000 clones, around 87% of which are singletons. The same sample was also used in a study of human thymus T cells.

The source material was thymocytes. Receptors were obtained from a boy younger than two with a congenital heart defect. The CDR3 runs from the conserved cysteine through the conserved F or W. A D gene is named only where the DNA matches it firmly. Size is omitted from some rows. Given values are once, few, many or a class for expanded clones.

TRBJ1-5	TRBV30	once	.	TGTGCCTGGAGCTCAAATTGGCAGTCCAATCAGCCCCAGCATTTT	CAWSSNWQSNQPQHF
TRBJ2-3	TRBV4-3	.	TRBD2	TGCGCCAGCAGGAGACTAGCGGGAGGAACAGATACGCAGTATTTT	CASRRLAGGTDTQYF
TRBJ2-7	TRBV4-3	.	.	TGCGCCAGCAGCCAAGATGGAAAAGGGGACGAGCAGTACTTC	CASSQDGKGDEQYF
TRBJ2-7	TRBV4-3	.	.	TGCGCCAGCAGCCGTCGACAGGCCTGTACCTACGAGCAGTACTTC	CASSRRQACTYEQYF
TRBJ2-7	TRBV15	few	.	TGTGCCACCAGCAGAGATCGTTCCGTCTACGAGCAGTACTTC	CATSRDRSVYEQYF
TRBJ1-5	TRBV18	few	.	TGTGCCAGCTCCCTGCCAGGGTTCAATCAGCCCCAGCATTTT	CASSLPGFNQPQHF
TRBJ2-3	TRBV15	.	TRBD1	TGTGCCACCAGCAGCAAGATGACCCACAGGGGGCATTTTGATACGCAGTATTTT	CATSSKMTHRGHFDTQYF
TRBJ2-2	TRBV19	.	.	TGTGCCAGTAGTATTCAACGACTAGTAATCAACACCGGGGAGCTGTTTTTT	CASSIQRLVINTGELFF
TRBJ2-1	TRBV4-2	.	.	TGTGCCAGCAGCCAAGACGGTTTCGGGGTGCAGTTCTTC	CASSQDGFGVQFF
TRBJ1-4	TRBV19	.	TRBD1	TGTGCCAGTAACAGGGGGCCTGGAAAACTGTTTTTT	CASNRGPGKLFF
TRBJ2-3	TRBV10-1	.	.	TGCGCCAGCAGTTCGGGAGAGGGTACAGATACGCAGTATTTT	CASSSGEGTDTQYF
TRBJ1-4	TRBV4-1	.	TRBD1	TGCGCCAGCAGCCCCAGGGGGCACGGTGAAAAACTGTTTTTT	CASSPRGHGEKLFF
TRBJ1-1	TRBV9	.	.	TGTGCCAGCAGCGTAGGGGGTGGACTAGGTGAAGCTTTCTTT	CASSVGGGLGEAFF
TRBJ2-7	TRBV5-1	.	TRBD2	TGCGCCAGCAGCCCGGGACTAGCGGGGACGTACGAGCAGTACTTC	CASSPGLAGTYEQYF
TRBJ1-2	TRBV14	.	TRBD1	TGTGCCAGCAGCCAAGGGGACAGCCCCTATGGCTACACCTTC	CASSQGDSPYGYTF
TRBJ2-7	TRBV7-6	.	.	TGTGCCAGCAGCTCACAGGGCTCCCGCGAGCAGTACTTC	CASSSQGSREQYF
TRBJ2-6	TRBV29-1	.	TRBD1	TGCAGCGCTCAGATTCGGGACAGGGAGTCGGGCGGGGCCAACGTCCTGACTTTC	CSAQIRDRESGGANVLTF
TRBJ2-3	TRBV5-4	.	TRBD2	TGTGCCAGCAGTCCCCGCGGAGCGGGGGCCTCTGGCACAGATACGCAGTATTTT	CASSPRGAGASGTDTQYF
TRBJ1-1	TRBV29-1	few	TRBD1	TGCAGCGTTGAAGATGGGGGGACAGGGGGCATGAACACTGAAGCTTTCTTT	CSVEDGGTGGMNTEAFF
TRBJ2-7	TRBV28	few	TRBD2	TGTGCCAGCAGCCCCGGGAGGGGATCCTACGAGCAGTACTTC	CASSPGRGSYEQYF
TRBJ2-7	TRBV11-2	.	.	TGTGCCAGCAGCCTACACGCGAGCCCGCAAACGGGGGAGCAGTACTTC	CASSLHASPQTGEQYF
TRBJ2-5	TRBV19	.	TRBD1	TGTGCCAGTAGTCCGCTTACGGGACAGGGGCAAGAGACCCAGTACTTC	CASSPLTGQGQETQYF
TRBJ1-1	TRBV29-1	.	TRBD1	TGCAGCGTTGAAGGCTCGGACAGGGACATGAACACTGAAGCTTTCTTT	CSVEGSDRDMNTEAFF
TRBJ2-1	TRBV11-3	.	TRBD2	TGTGCCAGCAGCCGGGGACTAGCGGGAGGGGGTGAAAATGAGCAGTTCTTC	CASSRGLAGGGENEQFF
TRBJ2-7	TRBV6-5	.	TRBD1	TGTGCCAGCAGTTTGGGACAGGGCTACGAGCAGTACTTC	CASSLGQGYEQYF
TRBJ2-1	TRBV29-1	.	.	TGCAGCGGCGTCCGCTACAATGAGCAGTTCTTC	CSGVRYNEQFF
TRBJ2-3	TRBV21-1	.	.	TGTGCCAGCAGCAAAGGGACTAGCTGGGGCACAGATACGCAGTATTTT	CASSKGTSWGTDTQYF
TRBJ2-1	TRBV7-6	once	.	TGTGCCAGCAGCTTAGCCGGCCGGGGTGGGGAGTACAATGAGCAGTTCTTC	CASSLAGRGGEYNEQFF
TRBJ1-6	TRBV6-4	.	TRBD1	TGTGCCAGCAGTGAGAGGACAGGGAATAATTCACCCCTCCACTTT	CASSERTGNNSPLHF
TRBJ2-1	TRBV4-3	.	TRBD2	TGCGCCAGCAGCCAAGCCGGACTAGCGGGGCACAATGAGCAGTTCTTC	CASSQAGLAGHNEQFF
TRBJ2-7	TRBV27	.	.	TGTGCCAGCAGCCGCAGGGTGATCAGCCCCTACGAGCAGTACTTC	CASSRRVISPYEQYF